The 22 T cell receptor beta chains below come from one sample, sequenced in a study of blood T cell repertoires in COVID-19. The repertoire was sequenced with immunoSEQ multiplex PCR; TCRdb's copy has only in-frame clones and lacks some. The sample consists of a few hundred thousand clones, roughly 91% of them appearing once. Sequences were obtained from PBMCs or T cells enriched from blood (not recorded which). The source is a man between 18 and 29 years old who had recovered from COVID-19.

The chain has TRBV5-4 and TRBJ1-1; a weak D match, TRBD1 (6 bases). V dropped 3 bases and J dropped 3 bases, with 15 bases sitting between them. The CDR3 contains 15 residues. The V gene's germline CDR1 is SGHNT and CDR2 YYREEE (reference sequence). CDR3 residues: CASSSGGAGDTEAFF. The DNA for the CDR3 is TGTGCCAGCAGCTCGGGGGGTGCAGGGGACACTGAAGCTTTCTTT.

The CDR3 loop reads CASSEALLAINEQFF. Written as DNA, the CDR3 is TGTGCCAGCAGTGAAGCGCTACTAGCGATCAATGAGCAGTTCTTC. The gene calls are TRBV2 and TRBJ2-1, with 7 bases fitting TRBD2. The junction had 5 bases not matched to a gene; V was cut back by 0 bases and J by 6 bases. Germline loops: CDR1 SNHLY, CDR2 FYNNEI. There are 15 residues in the CDR3.

V is TRBV20-1 and J is TRBJ1-2, with 9 bases that match TRBD1. CDR1 is DFQATT, CDR2 SNEGSKA, per germline (reference sequence). This CDR3 has 12 residues. V lost 3 bases, J lost 6 bases, and 2 bases stayed unmatched. DNA of the CDR3: TGCAGTGCTAGTGGACAGGGGAATGGCTACACCTTC. It is translated as CSASGQGNGYTF.

The chain carries TRBV30 and TRBJ2-7, with TRBD2 matching over 10 bases. V was clipped by 8 bases and J by 0 bases; unmatched bases: 4. The CDR3 loop spans 13 amino acids. Germline V CDR1 and CDR2: GTSNPN, SVGIG (reference sequence). The CDR3 DNA is TGTGCCGGGACTAGCGAACTCTCCTACGAGCAGTACTTC. Translation gives CAGTSELSYEQYF.

V is TRBV3-1 (or the pseudogene TRBV3-2) and J is TRBJ1-2; 8 positions agree with TRBD1. CDR3 size: 17 residues. Germline V gene data show CDR1 as LGHDT and CDR2 as YNNKEL (reference sequence). The ends lost 6 bases at V and 2 bases at J; junction bases unmatched: 14. The CDR3 nucleotides are TGTGCCAGCAGTTTAGGACAGGGCGCGGGTGGGAACTATGGCTACACCTTC. Translation gives CASSLGQGAGGNYGYTF.

The V and J genes are TRBV10-3 and TRBJ2-7; possible D gene TRBD1, 5 bases. Trimming cost V 8 bases and J 1 base, with 12 bases left between them. Germline CDR1 reads ENHRY; CDR2 reads SYGVKD. The CDR3 is made up of 13 amino acids. The CDR3 loop is CAISGAGSYEQYF. Here the CDR3 DNA reads TGTGCCATCTCTGGGGCAGGGTCCTACGAGCAGTACTTC.

The J gene is TRBJ1-1, the V gene TRBV14; 9 nucleotides line up with TRBD1. The CDR3 loop spans 13 amino acids. The germline V gene has CDR1 SGHDN and CDR2 FVKESK. Trimming took 3 bases from V and 10 from J; bases not matched to a gene: 6. CDR3 residues: CASSQPTGGTAFF. CDR3 nucleotides: TGTGCCAGCAGCCAGCCGACAGGGGGGACAGCTTTCTTT.

A note on this clone: The same CDR3 also results from other DNA sequences found in this sample. The chain links TRBV27 to TRBJ1-5, with D uncertain. Germline V gene data show CDR1 as MNHEY and CDR2 as SMNVEV (reference sequence). V dropped 3 bases and J dropped 4 bases, with 7 bases sitting between them. This CDR3 is 13 amino acids long. This CDR3 reads CASSFGLNQPQHF. CDR3 sequence (DNA): TGTGCCAGCAGTTTTGGCCTGAATCAGCCCCAGCATTTT.

This clone was found a few times. V is TRBV19 and J is TRBJ1-5, with 7 bases matching TRBD1. V shed 4 bases, J shed 7 bases, and the junction held 4 bases outside the gene matches. Germline CDR1 LNHDA, CDR2 SQIVND (reference sequence). This CDR3 has 13 amino acids. CDR3 sequence (DNA): TGTGCCAGTAGTAAAAGACAGGGCCAGCCCCAGCATTTT. Protein product: CASSKRQGQPQHF. Full variable domain (rest looked up from reference TRBV19 and TRBJ1-5): DGGITQSPKYLFRKEGQNVTLSCEQNLNHDAMYWYRQDPGQGLRLIYYSQIVNDFQKGDIAEGYSVSREKKESFPLTVTSAQKNPTAFYLCASSKRQGQPQHFGDGTRLSIL.

This clone was counted once. This chain connects TRBV11-2 to TRBJ2-7, with D maybe TRBD2 (5 bases). CDR1 is SGHAT and CDR2 is FQNNGV in the germline V gene. The CDR3 runs 14 residues. The germline V and J ends were trimmed by 1 base and 2 bases, with 9 bases remaining between them. This CDR3 reads CASSLASGTYEQYF. The DNA of the CDR3 is TGTGCCAGCAGCTTAGCATCCGGGACCTACGAGCAGTACTTC.

This chain links TRBV9 with TRBJ1-1; D gene unclear. V shed 0 bases and J shed 7 bases, with 10 bases lying between them. Germline assignment: CDR1 SGDLS and CDR2 YYNGEE. The CDR3 totals 13 residues. The CDR3 nucleotides are TGTGCCAGCAGCGTAGCGACGGGGAGTGAAGCTTTCTTT. Translation: CASSVATGSEAFF.

This clone has a handful of counts. This chain links TRBV7-2 with TRBJ2-1, with TRBD2 identical over 12 bases. V lost 4 bases to trimming and J lost 2 bases; unmatched junction nucleotides: 0. Germline lookup yields CDR1 SGHTA and CDR2 FQGNSA. The CDR3 runs to 15 residues. The CDR3 DNA follows: TGTGCCAGCAGCTCTAGCGGGGGGGCCTACAATGAGCAGTTCTTC. This encodes CASSSSGGAYNEQFF.

This sequence joins TRBV5-1 and TRBJ2-3, with a weak D call TRBD1 (6 bases). Trimming left V 2 bases short and J 3 bases short, with 10 bases between. CDR3 length: 14 residues. Germline CDR1 and CDR2: SGHRS and YFSETQ. CDR3 DNA sequence: TGCGCCAGCAGCTTTTTCGGACAGACAGATACGCAGTATTTT. It is translated as CASSFFGQTDTQYF.

To note about this clone: Within the sample, other DNA sequences also encode this same CDR3. The chain links TRBV10-3 to TRBJ1-2; tentative D call: TRBD1 (5 bases). The CDR3 is 12 residues long. Germline CDR1 reads ENHRY; CDR2 reads SYGVKD. V was pared by 4 bases and J by 2 bases, with 5 bases between. The CDR3 nucleotides are TGTGCCATCAGTGGGACAAACTATGGCTACACCTTC. Translation gives CAISGTNYGYTF.

In its sample, this clone was seen once. The rearrangement links TRBV5-5 to TRBJ1-1; a possible D gene is TRBD1 (6 bases). Germline assignment: CDR1 SGHKS and CDR2 YYEKEE (reference sequence). The V end was cut by 4 bases, the J end by 3 bases, with 13 bases between. The CDR3 length is 14 residues. Written as DNA, the CDR3 is TGTGCCAGCAGCCCGGACAGTGGGGACACTGAAGCTTTCTTT. The encoded protein is CASSPDSGDTEAFF. The full variable domain, its missing parts supplied by reference TRBV5-5 and TRBJ1-1, is DAGVTQSPTHLIKTRGQQVTLRCSPISGHKSVSWYQQVLGQGPQFIFQYYEKEERGRGNFPDRFSARQFPNYSSELNVNALLLGDSALYLCASSPDSGDTEAFFGQGTRLTVV.

The chain employs TRBV7-3 and TRBJ2-1; tentatively, D is TRBD1 (6 bases). The ends were cut back, 5 bases at V and 5 bases at J, with 16 bases in the middle. Germline V CDR1 and CDR2: SGHTA, FQGTGA. The CDR3 runs 15 residues. In DNA, the CDR3 is TGTGCCAGCAGCACAGCCGGGACAACTAACAATGAGCAGTTCTTC. This sequence encodes CASSTAGTTNNEQFF.

The chain employs TRBV4-1 and TRBJ1-2; D is unclear. The CDR3 runs 15 residues. The V gene's germline CDR1 is MGHRA and CDR2 YSYEKL. Trimming cost V 0 bases and J 6 bases, with 14 bases left between them. The CDR3 bases are TGCGCCAGCAGCCAAGAGAATCCGGGGAAAAATGGCTACACCTTC. It codes for CASSQENPGKNGYTF.

The chain combines TRBV3-1 (or the pseudogene TRBV3-2) with TRBJ2-2; 7 bases are a match to TRBD2. In germline, CDR1 is LGHDT, CDR2 YNNKEL (reference sequence). V lost 0 bases to trimming and J lost 5 bases; unmatched junction nucleotides: 15. The CDR3 is made up of 19 amino acids. The CDR3 loop is CASSQDWTRWPVRTGELFF. The CDR3 coding sequence is TGTGCCAGCAGCCAAGACTGGACTAGATGGCCCGTAAGAACCGGGGAGCTGTTTTTT.

The V gene is TRBV11-3, the J gene TRBJ1-1; TRBD1 is a possible D gene (6 bases). The V end was cut by 4 bases, the J end by 8 bases, with 11 bases between. The germline CDR1 and CDR2 sequences are SGHNT and YENEEA. This CDR3 is built from 12 residues. DNA for the CDR3: TGTGCCAGCAGCTATACCGGGACAGAAGCTTTCTTT. This codes for CASSYTGTEAFF.

V usage is TRBV27 and J usage is TRBJ1-4, with 12 bases matching TRBD1. The CDR3 has 18 residues. Germline assignment: CDR1 MNHEY and CDR2 SMNVEV (reference sequence). V shed 5 bases and J 3 bases; nucleotides not matched to a gene: 10. CDR3 in amino acids: CASSRGQGAMVANEKLFF. CDR3 DNA: TGTGCCAGCAGTAGGGGACAGGGGGCGATGGTCGCTAATGAAAAACTGTTTTTT.

This clone was detected a few times. J is TRBJ2-2 and V is TRBV15; 8 positions agree with TRBD1. The CDR3 consists of 14 residues. CDR1 and CDR2 from the germline V gene are LNHNV and YYDKDF (reference sequence). Unmatched junction bases numbered 5, after V lost 4 bases and J lost 7 bases. This CDR3 is CATSKLQGVGELFF. CDR3 nucleotide sequence: TGTGCCACCAGCAAACTACAGGGGGTCGGGGAGCTGTTTTTT.

This clone was observed once. This chain links TRBV7-9 with TRBJ1-4, with unresolved D. The CDR3 is made up of 11 amino acids. The V end was cut by 5 bases, the J end by 8 bases, with 6 bases between. The germline V gene encodes CDR1 SEHNR and CDR2 FQNEAQ (reference sequence). The CDR3 spells CASSQREKLFF. The CDR3 coding sequence is TGTGCCAGCAGCCAGCGGGAAAAACTGTTTTTT.